The clone carrying this T cell receptor beta chain was seen a few times. What it binds is not known. This CDR3 region has 14 residues. Germline V lookup: CDR1 DFQATT, CDR2 SNEGSKA (reference sequence). V was clipped by 2 bases and J by 6 bases; unmatched bases: 9. This sample is drawn from a study of spatial heterogeneity in lung cancer. Whole-study context: The donors comprised about 70 untreated early-stage non-small cell lung cancer patients. Researchers sequenced follow-up PBMC samples if they had them, and these came a median of around two years after resection. Study-level findings and limits: Ubiquitous expanded tumor TCRs appeared in blood more at resection than follow-up.

Each molecule of TCR cDNA was tagged with one unique molecular identifier. TCRdb used MiXCR to reprocess the 5' RACE reads, holding one entry per CDR3 protein. In the table there are more than 95,000 distinct CDR3 sequences, 9% to 15% of which are singletons. Stated time point: blood at routine non-recurrence follow-up after resection. From tumor, nontumor lung or frozen PBMC, whole RNA was taken unsorted for sequencing. The chain is built from TRBV20-1 and TRBJ2-5; 7 bases align to TRBD1. This specimen was PBMCs, taken at follow-up. The TCR originated in a male donor with early-stage non-small cell lung cancer. In nucleotides, the CDR3 is TGCAGTGCTAGATCAACAGGGGTGGTACAGACCCAGTACTTC. Translation gives CSARSTGVVQTQYF.